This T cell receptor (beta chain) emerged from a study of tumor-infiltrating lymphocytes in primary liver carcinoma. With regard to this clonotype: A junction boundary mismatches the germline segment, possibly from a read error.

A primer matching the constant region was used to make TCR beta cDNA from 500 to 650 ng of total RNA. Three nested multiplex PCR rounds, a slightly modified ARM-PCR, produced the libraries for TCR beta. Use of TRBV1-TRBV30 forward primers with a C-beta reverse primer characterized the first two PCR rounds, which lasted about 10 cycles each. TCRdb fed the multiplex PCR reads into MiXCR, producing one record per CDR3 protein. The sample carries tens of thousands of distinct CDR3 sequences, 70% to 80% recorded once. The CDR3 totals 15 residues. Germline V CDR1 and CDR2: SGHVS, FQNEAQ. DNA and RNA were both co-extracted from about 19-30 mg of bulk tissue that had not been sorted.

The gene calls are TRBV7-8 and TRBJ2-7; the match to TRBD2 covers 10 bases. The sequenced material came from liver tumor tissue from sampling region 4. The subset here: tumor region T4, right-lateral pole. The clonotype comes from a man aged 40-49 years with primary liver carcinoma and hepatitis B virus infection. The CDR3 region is CANSLFASGRDEQYF. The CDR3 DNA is TGTGCCAACAGCTTATTTGCTAGCGGGAGAGACGAGCAGTACTTC.